The T cell receptor (beta chain) described here comes from a study of blood T cell repertoires in COVID-19. The CDR3 is 14 residues long. J was trimmed by 8 bases and V by 6 bases; bases with no gene match: 7. Per germline, CDR1 LNHDA and CDR2 SQIVND (reference sequence). The table came from immunoSEQ multiplex PCR; TCRdb's copy has only in-frame clones and leaves some out. Of around 320,000 clones in the sample, roughly 90% were seen once. The source is a woman in her twenties or thirties with COVID-19, enrolled during active disease. Sequenced sample: peripheral blood. The chain recombines TRBV19 with TRBJ1-6; 7 nucleotides match TRBD1. CDR3: CASSPDRVDSPLHF. In DNA, the CDR3 is TGTGCCAGTAGCCCCGACAGGGTGGATTCACCCCTCCACTTT.